This TCR beta chain was recorded in a study of cytomegalovirus exposure and HLA in healthy donors. Study results and caveats: A later analysis found common viral pathogens apparently linked to several of the most significant clusters. V- and J-gene trimming in TCR beta was tied to a missense DCLRE1C variant by an analysis performed later. The likely explanation for a cluster of highly shared sequence variants was sequencing artifact.

About this clone: The antigen is not known.

Germline CDR1 and CDR2: MNHEY and SMNVEV (reference sequence). The CDR3 is made up of 17 amino acids. J was trimmed by 5 bases and V by 6 bases; bases with no gene match: 18. Amplification used 60 Vbeta primers and 13 Jbeta primers. Only in-frame clones appear in the TCRdb table, and some are missing; sequencing was by immunoSEQ multiplex PCR. Of around 94,000 clones detected, roughly three quarters appear once; the ten largest clones hold around 9.6%. The V and J genes are TRBV27 and TRBJ2-7; 8 nucleotides agree with TRBD1. The sequenced sample consisted of PBMCs. The clonotype originates from a male donor in good health and CMV-seropositive. CDR3 amino acids: CASRKSGTGRFGHEQYF. CDR3 DNA: TGTGCCAGCAGAAAATCCGGGACAGGCCGATTTGGGCACGAGCAGTACTTC.